This is a list of T cell receptor beta chains from one sample in a study of T cell responses to AZD1222 COVID-19 vaccine. Clones were read by immunoSEQ multiplex PCR, and TCRdb kept only the in-frame ones, dropping some. The sample includes about 150,000 clones, 92% of them seen just once. This material consisted of peripheral blood, taken 28 days after the second AZD1222 dose. These receptors came from an adult who received the AZD1222 COVID-19 vaccine. The CDR3 runs from the conserved cysteine through the conserved F or W. The D gene is left open where the match is weak. Rows may omit the clone size; those that give it use once, few, many or a size class.

d_call: NA
v_call: TRBV27
j_call: TRBJ2-2
clone_size: NA
cdr3_nt: TGTGCCAGCAGCCGAGGGGGCACCGGGGAGCTGTTTTTT
cdr3_aa: CASSRGGTGELFF

d_call: NA
v_call: TRBV12-3/TRBV12-4
j_call: TRBJ1-1
clone_size: once
cdr3_nt: TGTGCCAGCACCCTAAGCTACACTGAAGCTTTCTTT
cdr3_aa: CASTLSYTEAFF

d_call: TRBD1
v_call: TRBV11-2
j_call: TRBJ1-3
clone_size: NA
cdr3_nt: TGTGCCAGCAGCTTAGGAGGGGGCGGAAACACCATATATTTT
cdr3_aa: CASSLGGGGNTIYF

d_call: TRBD1
v_call: TRBV2
j_call: TRBJ1-1
clone_size: NA
cdr3_nt: TGTGCCAGCAGTGAATGGGGACAGCCAGTCTTT
cdr3_aa: CASSEWGQPVF

d_call: NA
v_call: TRBV7-8
j_call: TRBJ1-4
clone_size: NA
cdr3_nt: TGTGCCAGCAGCTTAGGGACGGCGGGGAAACTGTTTTTT
cdr3_aa: CASSLGTAGKLFF

d_call: TRBD1
v_call: TRBV7-9
j_call: TRBJ1-2
clone_size: NA
cdr3_nt: TGTGCCAGCAGCGCGACAGGGTCGGATGGCTACACCTTC
cdr3_aa: CASSATGSDGYTF

d_call: NA
v_call: TRBV19
j_call: TRBJ1-2
clone_size: NA
cdr3_nt: TGTGCCAGTAGTGGAGGACTGTCCCTTGGGGGCTACACCTTC
cdr3_aa: CASSGGLSLGGYTF

d_call: TRBD2
v_call: TRBV29-1
j_call: TRBJ2-1
clone_size: NA
cdr3_nt: TGCAGCGTCAGGACTAGCGGGGCCAGCTCCTACAATGAGCAGTTCTTC
cdr3_aa: CSVRTSGASSYNEQFF

d_call: TRBD2
v_call: TRBV6-4
j_call: TRBJ2-1
clone_size: NA
cdr3_nt: TGTGCCAGCAGTGAGTCTAGCGGGAACTACAATGAGCAGTTCTTC
cdr3_aa: CASSESSGNYNEQFF

d_call: NA
v_call: TRBV5-4
j_call: TRBJ1-2
clone_size: NA
cdr3_nt: TGTGCCAGCAGCCTCGGCAGGGAGAATGGCTACACCTTC
cdr3_aa: CASSLGRENGYTF

d_call: NA
v_call: TRBV6-5
j_call: TRBJ2-1
clone_size: NA
cdr3_nt: TGTGCCAGCAGAGACGTCTGGGGGAGGTACAATGAGCAGTTCTTC
cdr3_aa: CASRDVWGRYNEQFF

d_call: TRBD2
v_call: TRBV5-8
j_call: TRBJ2-7
clone_size: NA
cdr3_nt: TGTGCCAGCAGCTTGCGGTGGGAGGGGTCGGGCGAGCAGTACTTC
cdr3_aa: CASSLRWEGSGEQYF

d_call: NA
v_call: TRBV19
j_call: TRBJ2-3
clone_size: NA
cdr3_nt: TGTGCCAGTAGTATAGATCTCGGGACAGATACGCAGTATTTT
cdr3_aa: CASSIDLGTDTQYF

d_call: NA
v_call: TRBV27
j_call: TRBJ1-6
clone_size: NA
cdr3_nt: TGTGCCAGCAGTCGACTGGAGGCTAATTCACCCCTCCACTTT
cdr3_aa: CASSRLEANSPLHF

d_call: TRBD1
v_call: TRBV30
j_call: TRBJ1-5
clone_size: NA
cdr3_nt: TGTGCCTGGAGTATCGACAGGGGAAATCAGCCCCAGCATTTT
cdr3_aa: CAWSIDRGNQPQHF

d_call: TRBD1
v_call: TRBV2
j_call: TRBJ2-3
clone_size: NA
cdr3_nt: TGTGCCAGCAGTGCTACCGGACAGGGAGTTACTAGCACAGATACGCAGTATTTT
cdr3_aa: CASSATGQGVTSTDTQYF

d_call: TRBD1
v_call: TRBV4-2
j_call: TRBJ1-6
clone_size: NA
cdr3_nt: TGTGCCAGCAGCCCCCCCCGGACAGGGAGTAATTCACCCCTCCACTTT
cdr3_aa: CASSPPRTGSNSPLHF

d_call: NA
v_call: TRBV15
j_call: TRBJ1-2
clone_size: NA
cdr3_nt: TGTGCCACCAGCAGAGAGGCAGGCTCTTACTATGGCTACACCTTC
cdr3_aa: CATSREAGSYYGYTF

d_call: NA
v_call: TRBV6-5
j_call: TRBJ2-7
clone_size: once
cdr3_nt: TGTGCCAGCAGGGCCCCTAGCTACGAGCAGTACTTC
cdr3_aa: CASRAPSYEQYF

d_call: NA
v_call: TRBV7-2
j_call: TRBJ2-2
clone_size: NA
cdr3_nt: TGTGCCAGCAGCTTAGTTGATCTCGGGGAGCTGTTTTTT
cdr3_aa: CASSLVDLGELFF

d_call: NA
v_call: TRBV6-5
j_call: TRBJ2-3
clone_size: NA
cdr3_nt: TGTGCCAGCAACCGACTTAGCTCAACAGATACGCAGTATTTT
cdr3_aa: CASNRLSSTDTQYF

d_call: NA
v_call: TRBV27
j_call: TRBJ1-1
clone_size: NA
cdr3_nt: TGTGCCAGCAGTCCAAACAACAGGGCGGGGGACACTGAAGCTTTCTTT
cdr3_aa: CASSPNNRAGDTEAFF

d_call: TRBD2
v_call: TRBV6-5
j_call: TRBJ2-7
clone_size: NA
cdr3_nt: TGTGCCAGCACCCTAGCGGGAGGGCGTGAGCAGTACTTC
cdr3_aa: CASTLAGGREQYF

d_call: NA
v_call: TRBV19
j_call: TRBJ2-7
clone_size: NA
cdr3_nt: TGTGCCAGTAGTATTGGTAGCGGTTATTCCTACGAGCAGTACTTC
cdr3_aa: CASSIGSGYSYEQYF

d_call: NA
v_call: TRBV19
j_call: TRBJ2-1
clone_size: NA
cdr3_nt: TGTGCCAGTAGTTCACAGACAGGAGGGGAGCAGTTCTTC
cdr3_aa: CASSSQTGGEQFF

d_call: NA
v_call: TRBV5-1
j_call: TRBJ2-7
clone_size: NA
cdr3_nt: TGCGCCAGCAGCAGACAGGGAGGCCACGAGCAGTACTTC
cdr3_aa: CASSRQGGHEQYF

d_call: TRBD2
v_call: TRBV3-1/TRBV3-2
j_call: TRBJ2-3
clone_size: NA
cdr3_nt: TGTGCCAGCAGCCAAGATAGGGCTAGCGGGCACACAGATACGCAGTATTTT
cdr3_aa: CASSQDRASGHTDTQYF

d_call: TRBD1
v_call: TRBV7-9
j_call: TRBJ1-2
clone_size: NA
cdr3_nt: TGTGCCAGCAGCCAACAGGGGAACTATGGCTACACCTTC
cdr3_aa: CASSQQGNYGYTF

d_call: NA
v_call: TRBV24-1
j_call: TRBJ2-7
clone_size: NA
cdr3_nt: TGTGCCACCAGTGATTGGAGGAAACCCTACGAGCAGTACTTC
cdr3_aa: CATSDWRKPYEQYF

d_call: NA
v_call: TRBV28
j_call: TRBJ1-1
clone_size: NA
cdr3_nt: TGTGCCAGCAGTTTAGGGCAGGGGAACACTGAAGCTTTCTTT
cdr3_aa: CASSLGQGNTEAFF

d_call: TRBD1
v_call: TRBV2
j_call: TRBJ2-1
clone_size: NA
cdr3_nt: TGTGCCAGCAGTGCGGGACAGGGGGTCAATGAGCAGTTCTTC
cdr3_aa: CASSAGQGVNEQFF

d_call: TRBD2
v_call: TRBV2
j_call: TRBJ2-1
clone_size: NA
cdr3_nt: TGTGCCAGCAGCGAAGAGACTAGCGGGATCTCCTACAATGAGCAGTTCTTC
cdr3_aa: CASSEETSGISYNEQFF

d_call: NA
v_call: TRBV5-5
j_call: TRBJ2-7
clone_size: NA
cdr3_nt: TGTGCCAGCATGGACCCCGGCTACGAGCAGTACTTC
cdr3_aa: CASMDPGYEQYF

d_call: NA
v_call: TRBV5-4
j_call: TRBJ2-2
clone_size: NA
cdr3_nt: TGTGCCAGCAGCTTGGGACGGGACACCGGGGAGCTGTTTTTT
cdr3_aa: CASSLGRDTGELFF

d_call: NA
v_call: TRBV5-5
j_call: TRBJ2-1
clone_size: NA
cdr3_nt: TGTGCCAGCAGCCCATTGACCGGGGTCTACAATGAGCAGTTCTTC
cdr3_aa: CASSPLTGVYNEQFF

d_call: NA
v_call: TRBV3-1/TRBV3-2
j_call: TRBJ2-5
clone_size: NA
cdr3_nt: TGTGCCAGCAGCCAAGCCGGCTACAGGGGAGGTCAAGAGACCCAGTACTTC
cdr3_aa: CASSQAGYRGGQETQYF

d_call: TRBD1
v_call: TRBV6-2/TRBV6-3
j_call: TRBJ1-1
clone_size: NA
cdr3_nt: TGTGCCAGCAGTTTCCGCCGGGACAGGCTCGTAGCTGAAGCTTTCTTT
cdr3_aa: CASSFRRDRLVAEAFF

d_call: TRBD2
v_call: TRBV24-1
j_call: TRBJ2-1
clone_size: once
cdr3_nt: TGTGCCACCAGTGAATCGGGACTAGGAAGCAATGAGCAGTTCTTC
cdr3_aa: CATSESGLGSNEQFF

d_call: TRBD1
v_call: TRBV5-1
j_call: TRBJ2-3
clone_size: NA
cdr3_nt: TGCGCCAGCAGCTTGGACAGGGGTACAGATACGCAGTATTTT
cdr3_aa: CASSLDRGTDTQYF

d_call: NA
v_call: TRBV5-1
j_call: TRBJ2-5
clone_size: NA
cdr3_nt: TGCGCCAGCAGCCCTGGCCAAGAGACCCAGTACTTC
cdr3_aa: CASSPGQETQYF

d_call: NA
v_call: TRBV28
j_call: TRBJ1-2
clone_size: NA
cdr3_nt: TGTGCCAGCAGTTTTGTGGGGGAGAAGGGCTACACCTTC
cdr3_aa: CASSFVGEKGYTF

d_call: NA
v_call: TRBV21-1
j_call: TRBJ2-5
clone_size: NA
cdr3_nt: TGTGCCAGCAGCTTTACAGTGGGGCGGCAAGAGACCCAGTACTTC
cdr3_aa: CASSFTVGRQETQYF

d_call: NA
v_call: TRBV28
j_call: TRBJ1-6
clone_size: NA
cdr3_nt: TGTGCCAGCAGCCGTACAACAGGGAGACAGTCACCCCTCCACTTT
cdr3_aa: CASSRTTGRQSPLHF

d_call: TRBD1
v_call: TRBV7-2
j_call: TRBJ2-1
clone_size: NA
cdr3_nt: TGTGCCAGCAGCTTTCCCGGACAGGGAAGTTCCTACAATGAGCAGTTCTTC
cdr3_aa: CASSFPGQGSSYNEQFF

d_call: NA
v_call: TRBV10-3
j_call: TRBJ1-3
clone_size: NA
cdr3_nt: TGTGCCATCAGTGAGTATAGCGGAAACACCATATATTTT
cdr3_aa: CAISEYSGNTIYF

d_call: NA
v_call: TRBV5-4
j_call: TRBJ2-3
clone_size: NA
cdr3_nt: TGTGCCAGCAGCGCGAGAACCGGGCCTCTCGAGGCAGATACGCAGTATTTT
cdr3_aa: CASSARTGPLEADTQYF

d_call: TRBD1
v_call: TRBV6-6
j_call: TRBJ2-7
clone_size: NA
cdr3_nt: TGTGCCAGCAGTCGATCGGGACAGGCTCCCACCTACGAGCAGTACTTC
cdr3_aa: CASSRSGQAPTYEQYF

d_call: TRBD2
v_call: TRBV28
j_call: TRBJ2-1
clone_size: NA
cdr3_nt: TGTGCCAGCAGTGCCCCGGGACTAGCGGCTTTAAAGGGCTCCTACAATGAGCAGTTCTTC
cdr3_aa: CASSAPGLAALKGSYNEQFF

d_call: NA
v_call: TRBV5-8
j_call: TRBJ2-5
clone_size: NA
cdr3_nt: TGTGCCAGCAGCTTCGGACCGGGGGAGACCCAGTACTTC
cdr3_aa: CASSFGPGETQYF

d_call: TRBD1
v_call: TRBV11-3
j_call: TRBJ2-2
clone_size: NA
cdr3_nt: TGTGCCAGCAGGAACAGGGGGCATACCGGGGAGCTGTTTTTT
cdr3_aa: CASRNRGHTGELFF

d_call: TRBD2
v_call: TRBV27
j_call: TRBJ2-1
clone_size: NA
cdr3_nt: TGTGCCAGCAGTTCCTCCGGGACTAGCGGGAGAGGAGAGCAGTTCTTC
cdr3_aa: CASSSSGTSGRGEQFF

d_call: NA
v_call: TRBV20-1
j_call: TRBJ1-1
clone_size: NA
cdr3_nt: TGCAGTGCTAGAGACCTCCCTGAAGCTTTCTTT
cdr3_aa: CSARDLPEAFF